Following are 10 T cell receptor beta chains from one sample sequenced in a study of breast tumors, draining lymph nodes, adjacent tissues. The lymph nodes were axillary draining lymph nodes from breast cancer patients. TCRdb passed the multiplex PCR reads through MiXCR, listing each CDR3 protein once. In the table there are about 80,000 distinct CDR3 sequences, about 20% of which are singletons. Sequencing was performed on axillary lymph node tissue. These receptor sequences come from a female donor with breast cancer. Some clones in this sample may be carry-over from other donors' samples.

The rearrangement joins TRBV7-2 to TRBJ2-7; the match to TRBD2 covers 16 bases. After removal of 0 bases from V and 5 bases from J, the junction contained 7 bases not matched to a gene. Germline V CDR1 and CDR2: SGHTA, FQGNSA. The CDR3 runs 18 residues. This CDR3 reads CTSSLAGTSGRVAHEQYF. The CDR3 DNA is TGTACCAGCAGCTTAGCCGGGACTAGCGGGAGGGTGGCCCACGAGCAGTACTTC.

This clonotype was seen ten or more times. This chain connects TRBV9 to TRBJ1-2; D not resolved. V lost 0 bases and J lost 2, with 11 bases in between. This CDR3 comprises 15 residues. Per germline, CDR1 SGDLS and CDR2 YYNGEE. This CDR3 reads CASSVATARNYGYTF. Written as DNA, the CDR3 is TGTGCCAGCAGCGTAGCCACAGCAAGAAACTATGGCTACACCTTC.

This clonotype was observed a single time. The V call is TRBV28, the J call TRBJ1-2; D may be TRBD1 (5 bases). Germline lookup yields CDR1 MDHEN and CDR2 SYDVKM. The length of the CDR3 is 14 residues. V lost 4 bases, J lost 4 bases, and 13 bases lay in between. CDR3 sequence (DNA): TGTGCCAGCAGTTCCGACAGCCTCCCCTATGGCTACACCTTC. Translated, it gives CASSSDSLPYGYTF.

This clonotype was recorded at least ten times. The V and J genes are TRBV11-3 and TRBJ2-1; perhaps TRBD2 as D (6 bases). Per the germline V gene, CDR1 is SGHNT and CDR2 is YENEEA. The CDR3 is made up of 15 amino acids. Trimming cost V 7 bases and J 5 bases, with 18 bases left between them. In DNA form, the CDR3 reads TGTGCCAGCACCGCGCGGAGGGATCTAAACAATGAGCAGTTCTTC. Its protein product is CASTARRDLNNEQFF. Full variable domain (outside the CDR3, taken from reference TRBV11-3 and TRBJ2-1): EAGVVQSPRYKIIEKKQPVAFWCNPISGHNTLYWYLQNLGQGPELLIRYENEEAVDDSQLPKDRFSAERLKGVDSTLKIQPAELGDSAVYLCASTARRDLNNEQFFGPGTRLTVL.

Many counts were recorded for this clonotype. The chain combines TRBV5-1 with TRBJ2-7, with D possibly TRBD2 on 6 matching bases. The V gene lost 4 bases and the J gene lost 2 bases, with 10 bases spanning the gap. Germline CDR1 reads SGHRS; CDR2 reads YFSETQ. This CDR3 has 13 residues. Written as DNA, the CDR3 is TGCGCCAGCAGCAAGGACTACCCCTACGAGCAGTACTTC. It codes for CASSKDYPYEQYF.

This clonotype has a count of ten or more. V gene TRBV20-1 combines with J gene TRBJ1-2; D gene uncertain. The CDR3 is 12 amino acids. V lost 0 bases and J 6 bases, leaving 8 bases between the germline ends. The germline V gene encodes CDR1 DFQATT and CDR2 SNEGSKA (reference sequence). CDR3 loop: CSARDNSDGYTF. For the CDR3, the DNA is TGCAGTGCTAGAGATAACAGTGATGGCTACACCTTC.

Many counts were recorded for this clonotype. The genes are TRBV11-3 and TRBJ1-2, with D possibly matching TRBD1 (6 bases). This CDR3 has 15 residues. V was shortened by 4 bases and J by 5 bases, with 17 bases between the two germline ends. Looked up from germline, CDR1 is SGHNT and CDR2 is YENEEA. DNA for the CDR3: TGTGCCAGCAGCTGGGGGGGAGGGGGAGAGTATGGCTACACCTTC. Protein product: CASSWGGGGEYGYTF.

This clonotype showed up just a few times. This chain joins TRBV19 and TRBJ2-2; perhaps D is TRBD1 or TRBD2 (6 bases each). Germline CDR1 reads LNHDA; CDR2 reads SQIVND (reference sequence). This CDR3 has 16 amino acids. V lost 7 bases to trimming and J lost 3 bases, with 18 bases between them. The CDR3 region has the DNA TGTGCCAGTACCCTACGCAGCCGGGGGCACACCGGGGAGCTGTTTTTT. Amino acids: CASTLRSRGHTGELFF.

For this clonotype: This sequence may be a read error, since a much larger clone differs from it by one base. This rearrangement joins TRBV4-3 to TRBJ2-7; possibly TRBD2 for D (5 bases). Trimming left V 0 bases short and J 2 bases short, with 20 bases between. CDR3 length: 18 amino acids. Germline V gives CDR1 LGHNA, CDR2 YSLEER. CDR3 coding DNA: TGCGCCAGCAGCCAAGATCTGGTAGACGGAGGAGTAGCCTACGAGCAGTACTTC. This translates into CASSQDLVDGGVAYEQYF.

This clonotype has ten or more counts. This chain links TRBV7-2 with TRBJ2-1, with D possibly matching TRBD2 (6 bases). V was clipped by 10 bases and J by 1 base, with 14 bases between them. There are 14 residues in the CDR3. Looked up from germline, CDR1 is SGHTA and CDR2 is FQGNSA. The CDR3 DNA is TGTGCCACGGGTGAAGCGGGTTCCTACAATGAGCAGTTCTTC. It translates to CATGEAGSYNEQFF. Filled out from reference TRBV7-2 and TRBJ2-1, the complete variable domain reads GAGVSQSPSNKVTEKGKDVELRCDPISGHTALYWYRQSLGQGLEFLIYFQGNSAPDKSGLPSDRFSAERTGGSVSTLTIQRTQQEDSAVYLCATGEAGSYNEQFFGPGTRLTVL.